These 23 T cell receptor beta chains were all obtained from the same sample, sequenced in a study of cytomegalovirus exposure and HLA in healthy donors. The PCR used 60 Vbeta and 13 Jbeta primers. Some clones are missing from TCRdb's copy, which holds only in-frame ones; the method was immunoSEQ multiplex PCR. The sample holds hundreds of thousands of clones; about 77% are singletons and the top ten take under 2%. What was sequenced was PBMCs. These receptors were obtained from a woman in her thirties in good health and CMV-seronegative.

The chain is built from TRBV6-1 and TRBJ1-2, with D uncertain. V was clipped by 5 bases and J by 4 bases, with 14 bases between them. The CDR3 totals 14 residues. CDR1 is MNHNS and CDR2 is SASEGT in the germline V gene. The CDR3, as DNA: TGTGCCAGCAGTTCCAGTGGGGAGGTCTATGGCTACACCTTC. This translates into CASSSSGEVYGYTF.

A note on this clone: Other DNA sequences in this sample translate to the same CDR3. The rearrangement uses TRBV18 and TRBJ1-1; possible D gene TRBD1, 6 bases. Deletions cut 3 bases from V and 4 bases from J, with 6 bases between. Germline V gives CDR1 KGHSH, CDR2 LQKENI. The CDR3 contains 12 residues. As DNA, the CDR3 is TGTGCCAGCTCACCGGGGGCCACTGAAGCTTTCTTT. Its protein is CASSPGATEAFF. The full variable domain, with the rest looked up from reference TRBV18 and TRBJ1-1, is NAGVMQNPRHLVRRRGQEARLRCSPMKGHSHVYWYRQLPEEGLKFMVYLQKENIIDESGMPKERFSAEFPKEGPSILRIQQVVRGDSAAYFCASSPGATEAFFGQGTRLTVV.

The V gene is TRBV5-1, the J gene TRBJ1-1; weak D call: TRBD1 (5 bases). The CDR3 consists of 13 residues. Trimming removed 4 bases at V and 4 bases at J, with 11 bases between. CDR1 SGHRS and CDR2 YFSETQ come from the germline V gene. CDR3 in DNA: TGCGCCAGCAGCCCCAGGGTAGGCACTGAAGCTTTCTTT. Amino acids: CASSPRVGTEAFF.

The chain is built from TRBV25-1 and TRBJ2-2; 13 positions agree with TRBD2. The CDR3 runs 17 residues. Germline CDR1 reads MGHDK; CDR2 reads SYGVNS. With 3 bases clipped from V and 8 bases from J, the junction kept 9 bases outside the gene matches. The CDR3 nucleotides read TGTGCCAGCAGTGATCTCCCACTAGCGGGGGGGCCTGGGGAGCTGTTTTTT. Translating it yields CASSDLPLAGGPGELFF. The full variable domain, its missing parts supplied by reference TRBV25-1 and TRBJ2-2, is EADIYQTPRYLVIGTGKKITLECSQTMGHDKMYWYQQDPGMELHLIHYSYGVNSTEKGDLSSESTVSRIRTEHFPLTLESARPSHTSQYLCASSDLPLAGGPGELFFGEGSRLTVL.

CDR3 sequence: CASSKGLAGGPGQYF. CDR3 coding DNA: TGTGCCAGCAGCAAAGGACTAGCGGGAGGGCCTGGGCAGTATTTT. The genes are TRBV2 and TRBJ2-3; 15 nucleotides align to TRBD2. Per the germline V gene, CDR1 is SNHLY and CDR2 is FYNNEI. Trimming at V came to 6 bases and at J to 11 bases, leaving 9 bases not matched to a gene. The CDR3 length is 15 residues.

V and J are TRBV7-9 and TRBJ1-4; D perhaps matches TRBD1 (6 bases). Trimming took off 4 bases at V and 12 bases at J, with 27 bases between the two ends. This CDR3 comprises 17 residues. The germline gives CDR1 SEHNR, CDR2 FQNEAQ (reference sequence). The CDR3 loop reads CASSSSLQGTLQDELFF. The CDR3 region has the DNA TGTGCCAGCAGCTCGTCTCTCCAGGGGACCCTGCAGGATGAACTGTTTTTT.

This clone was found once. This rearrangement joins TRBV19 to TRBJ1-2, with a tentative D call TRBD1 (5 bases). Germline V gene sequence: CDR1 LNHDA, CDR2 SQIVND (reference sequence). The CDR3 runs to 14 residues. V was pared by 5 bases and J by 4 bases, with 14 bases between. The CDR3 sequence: CASSPPTGVYGYTF. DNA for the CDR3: TGTGCCAGTAGTCCGCCCACAGGAGTCTATGGCTACACCTTC.

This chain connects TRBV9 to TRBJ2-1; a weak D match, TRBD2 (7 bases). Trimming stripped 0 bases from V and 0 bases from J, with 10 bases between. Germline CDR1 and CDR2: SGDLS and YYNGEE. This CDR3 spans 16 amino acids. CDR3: CASSVEGGSSYNEQFF. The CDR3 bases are TGTGCCAGCAGCGTAGAGGGGGGGAGCTCCTACAATGAGCAGTTCTTC. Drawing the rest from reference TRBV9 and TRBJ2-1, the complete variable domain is DSGVTQTPKHLITATGQRVTLRCSPRSGDLSVYWYQQSLDQGLQFLIQYYNGEERAKGNILERFSAQQFPDLHSELNLSSLELGDSALYFCASSVEGGSSYNEQFFGPGTRLTVL.

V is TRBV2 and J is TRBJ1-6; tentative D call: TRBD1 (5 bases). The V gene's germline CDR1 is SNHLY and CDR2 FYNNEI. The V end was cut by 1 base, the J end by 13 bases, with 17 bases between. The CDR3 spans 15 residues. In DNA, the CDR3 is TGTGCCAGCAGTGAAGTTGGGGCCCCTTTACTTCCCCTCCACTTT. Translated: CASSEVGAPLLPLHF.

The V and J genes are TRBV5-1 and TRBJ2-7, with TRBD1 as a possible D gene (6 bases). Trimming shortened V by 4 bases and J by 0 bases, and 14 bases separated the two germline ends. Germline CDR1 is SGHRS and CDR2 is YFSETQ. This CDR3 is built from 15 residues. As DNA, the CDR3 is TGCGCCAGCAGCAATCAGGGGAGTGGCTCCTACGAGCAGTACTTC. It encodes CASSNQGSGSYEQYF.

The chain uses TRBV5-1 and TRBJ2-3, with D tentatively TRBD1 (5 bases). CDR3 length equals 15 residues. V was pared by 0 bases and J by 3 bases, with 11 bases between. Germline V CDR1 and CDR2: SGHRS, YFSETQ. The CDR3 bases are TGCGCCAGCAGCTTGGTTGGGGCGCGGACAGATACGCAGTATTTT. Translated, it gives CASSLVGARTDTQYF.

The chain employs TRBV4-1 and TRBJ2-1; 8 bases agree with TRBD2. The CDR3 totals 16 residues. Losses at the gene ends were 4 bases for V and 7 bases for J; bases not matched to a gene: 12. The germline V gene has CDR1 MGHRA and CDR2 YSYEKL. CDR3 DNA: TGCGCCAGCAGCCCCTCCGGGGGGCCGGGGGGGAATGAGCAGTTCTTC. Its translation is CASSPSGGPGGNEQFF.

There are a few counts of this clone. CDR3 coding DNA: TGTGCCAGCAGCTTTAGCGGGACTAGCGGGTCCACCGGGGAGCTGTTTTTT. Its translation is CASSFSGTSGSTGELFF. V and J are TRBV11-2 and TRBJ2-2, with 12 bases aligning to TRBD2. J gave up 4 bases and V 3 bases, and 6 bases lay outside the gene matches. The CDR3 consists of 17 residues. Germline CDR1 and CDR2: SGHAT and FQNNGV.

Written as DNA, the CDR3 is TGTGCCTGGAGTGTACCGGGGGGGGACTATGGCTACACCTTC. As protein: CAWSVPGGDYGYTF. The V gene is TRBV30, the J gene TRBJ1-2; D may be TRBD1 (5 bases). CDR3 length equals 14 residues. Looked up from germline, CDR1 is GTSNPN and CDR2 is SVGIG (reference sequence). V lost 0 bases to trimming and J lost 3 bases, with 11 bases between them.

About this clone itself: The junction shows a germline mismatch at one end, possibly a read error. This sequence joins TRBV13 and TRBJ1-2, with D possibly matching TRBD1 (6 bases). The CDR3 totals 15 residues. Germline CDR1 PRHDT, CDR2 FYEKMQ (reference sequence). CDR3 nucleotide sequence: TGTGCCAGCAGCTTATCAGGGGATCCTAACTATGGCTACTCCTTC. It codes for CASSLSGDPNYGYSF.

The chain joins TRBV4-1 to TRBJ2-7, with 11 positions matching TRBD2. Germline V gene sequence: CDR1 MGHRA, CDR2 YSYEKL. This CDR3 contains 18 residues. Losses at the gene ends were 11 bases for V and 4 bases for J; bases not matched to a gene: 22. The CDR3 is CAASQDTISGGVLYEQYF. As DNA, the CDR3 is TGCGCCGCCAGCCAAGATACGATTAGCGGGGGGGTTCTTTACGAGCAGTACTTC.

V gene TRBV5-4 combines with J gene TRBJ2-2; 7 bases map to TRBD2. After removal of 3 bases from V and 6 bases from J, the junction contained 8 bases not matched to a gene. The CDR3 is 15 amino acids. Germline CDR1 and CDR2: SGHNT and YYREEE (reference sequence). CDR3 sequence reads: CASSSSPGGAGELFF. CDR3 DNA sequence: TGTGCCAGCAGCTCCTCCCCGGGAGGAGCCGGGGAGCTGTTTTTT.

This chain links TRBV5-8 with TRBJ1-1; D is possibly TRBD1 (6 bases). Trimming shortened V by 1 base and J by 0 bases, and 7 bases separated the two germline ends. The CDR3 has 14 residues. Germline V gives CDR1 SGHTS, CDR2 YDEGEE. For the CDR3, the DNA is TGTGCCAGCAGCTTGACAGGGATGAACACTGAAGCTTTCTTT. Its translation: CASSLTGMNTEAFF.

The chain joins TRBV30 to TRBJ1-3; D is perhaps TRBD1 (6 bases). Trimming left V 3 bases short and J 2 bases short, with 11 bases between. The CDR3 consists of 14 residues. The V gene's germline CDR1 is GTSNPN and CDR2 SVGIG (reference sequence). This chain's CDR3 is CAWSSGGPGNTIYF. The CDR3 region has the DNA TGTGCCTGGAGCTCGGGGGGGCCTGGAAACACCATATATTTT.

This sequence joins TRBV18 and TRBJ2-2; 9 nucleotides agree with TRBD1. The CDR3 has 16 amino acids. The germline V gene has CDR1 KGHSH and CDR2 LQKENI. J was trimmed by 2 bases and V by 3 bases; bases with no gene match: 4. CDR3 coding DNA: TGTGCCAGCTCACCCTGGGACAGGGTAAACACCGGGGAGCTGTTTTTT. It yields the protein CASSPWDRVNTGELFF.

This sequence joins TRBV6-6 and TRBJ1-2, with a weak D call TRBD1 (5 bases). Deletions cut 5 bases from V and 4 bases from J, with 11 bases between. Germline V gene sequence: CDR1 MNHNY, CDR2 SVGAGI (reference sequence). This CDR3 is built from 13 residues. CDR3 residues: CASSRTQSYGYTF. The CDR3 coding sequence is TGTGCCAGCAGTCGGACACAGTCCTATGGCTACACCTTC.

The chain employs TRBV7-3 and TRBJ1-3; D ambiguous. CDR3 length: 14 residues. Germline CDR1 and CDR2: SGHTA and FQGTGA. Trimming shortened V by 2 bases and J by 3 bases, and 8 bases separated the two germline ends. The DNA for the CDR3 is TGTGCCAGCAGCTTAGGCCCAGGTGGAAACACCATATATTTT. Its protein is CASSLGPGGNTIYF.

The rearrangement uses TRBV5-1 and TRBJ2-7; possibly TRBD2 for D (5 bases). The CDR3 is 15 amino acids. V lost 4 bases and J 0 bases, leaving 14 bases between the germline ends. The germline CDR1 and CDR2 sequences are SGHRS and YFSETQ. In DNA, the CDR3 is TGCGCCAGCAGCAACCTAGTGGGAGCCTCCTACGAGCAGTACTTC. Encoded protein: CASSNLVGASYEQYF.